This TCR beta chain appears in the sequencing data of a study of cytomegalovirus exposure and HLA in healthy donors. 13 Jbeta primers and 60 Vbeta primers were used for the PCR. The data were produced by immunoSEQ multiplex PCR, yet TCRdb's version contains in-frame clones alone and is incomplete. The data hold approximately 260,000 clones, with around nine tenths observed a single time. To note about this clone: Its antigen is unknown.

Germline trimming cut 1 base from V and 0 bases from J; bases unmatched to any gene: 6. CDR1 is SEHNR and CDR2 is FQNEAQ in the germline V gene (reference sequence). The CDR3 contains 18 residues. Findings and caveats of the study: HLA alleles were associated with 15,000 to 20,000 TCR beta sequences in a later analysis at 0.05 false discovery rate. CMV serostatus was the only immune exposure information that was available.

The sequencing input was PBMCs. The TCR originated in a girl aged 2-10 years in good health and CMV-seronegative. The V and J genes are TRBV7-9 and TRBJ2-6; TRBD1 aligns across 7 bases. The CDR3 reads CASSLVTGLSSGANVLTF. The CDR3 DNA is TGTGCCAGCAGCTTAGTGACAGGGCTGAGCTCTGGGGCCAACGTCCTGACTTTC.